The rows below give T cell receptor beta chains drawn from one sample of a study of cytomegalovirus exposure and HLA in healthy donors. The assay was immunoSEQ multiplex PCR, and TCRdb's table has in-frame clones only and misses some. The sample records 280,000 or so clones, around 90% being singletons. Sequencing was performed on PBMCs. These TCRs come from a woman younger than 30 in good health and CMV-seronegative. Both conserved end residues are part of each CDR3. A D gene is named only where the DNA matches it firmly. The listing skips clone size in some rows; elsewhere it reads once, few, many or a size class.

TRBJ2-7,TRBD1,NA,21,TRBV7-3,TGTGCCAGCAGCTCCGGAACATTTAGACAGGGTCTATGGCCTTTCGACTACGAGCAGTACTTC,CASSSGTFRQGLWPFDYEQYF
TRBJ2-7,TRBD1,NA,15,TRBV6-1,TGTGCCAGCAGTGAAAAGACAGGGGCGGACTACGAGCAGTACTTC,CASSEKTGADYEQYF
TRBJ2-3,TRBD1,NA,15,TRBV5-6,TGTGCCAGCAGCCGCGGACAGGGATCGCCAGATACGCAGTATTTT,CASSRGQGSPDTQYF
TRBJ2-6,NA,NA,16,TRBV13,TGTGCCAGCAGCCCCTCCCCTAGCTCTGGGGCCAACGTCCTGACTTTC,CASSPSPSSGANVLTF
TRBJ1-4,NA,NA,15,TRBV2,TGTGCCAGCAGGATCAGGGACTGGAGAAATGAAAAACTGTTTTTT,CASRIRDWRNEKLFF
TRBJ1-2,TRBD1,NA,13,TRBV10-2,TGCGCCAGCAACCGGGGACAGGACAATGGCTACACCTTC,CASNRGQDNGYTF
TRBJ1-3,TRBD1,few,16,TRBV27,TGTGCCAGCAGTCCTTGGGGACAGGGACCTGGAAACACCATATATTTT,CASSPWGQGPGNTIYF
TRBJ1-3,NA,NA,14,TRBV5-4,TGTGCCAGCAGCTTGGCAGGGCCCGGAAACACCATATATTTT,CASSLAGPGNTIYF
TRBJ1-5,TRBD1,NA,15,TRBV6-5,TGTGCCAGCAGTTACAGACAGGGTGGCAATCAGCCCCAGCATTTT,CASSYRQGGNQPQHF
TRBJ1-2,NA,NA,18,TRBV10-1,TGCGCCAGCAGTGAGTCCGTAACCCAGCTAGGCAGATACTATGGCTACACCTTC,CASSESVTQLGRYYGYTF
TRBJ1-1,NA,NA,12,TRBV11-2,TGTGCCAGCAGCTTTGGGGGCGGATTGGCTTTCTTT,CASSFGGGLAFF
TRBJ2-5,NA,few,12,TRBV7-9,TGTGCCAGCAGCTTTGGAGGGGAGACCCAGTACTTC,CASSFGGETQYF
TRBJ1-5,NA,once,14,TRBV7-8,TGTGCCAGCAGCTTAGGACTAGGGTCTCAGCCCCAGCATTTT,CASSLGLGSQPQHF
TRBJ2-1,NA,NA,11,TRBV6-5,TGTGCCAGCAGTTACGCGTCTACTCAGTTCTTC,CASSYASTQFF
TRBJ2-1,TRBD2,NA,14,TRBV4-2,TGTGCCAGCCACTCTAGCGGGGGGGCGGATGAGCAGTTCTTC,CASHSSGGADEQFF
TRBJ2-3,TRBD1,NA,17,TRBV18,TGTGCCAGCTCACTTACGGACAGGGGGCATGGCACAGATACGCAGTATTTT,CASSLTDRGHGTDTQYF